This T cell receptor (beta chain) was obtained from a study of blood T cell repertoires in COVID-19. Study in general: From T cells, B-cell-depleted T cells, or PBMCs came the material, which was cDNA or gDNA.

Authors' data handling: Estimation of nucleated cell counts relied on the amplification of reference gene primers. Here immunoSEQ multiplex PCR was the method, and the copy in TCRdb shows in-frame clones only, minus some. V, J and clone size derive from that table, while D and trimming were established from the DNA sequence. The repertoire holds 110,000 or so clones, roughly 90% seen once, with over 6.5% in the top ten. The germline V gene encodes CDR1 LGHNA and CDR2 YSLEER. With 1 base removed from V and 2 bases from J, the gap between germline ends came to 5 bases. This CDR3 comprises 13 residues. The chain uses TRBV4-3 and TRBJ1-2; D not resolved. The sequence came from a woman in her 70s who had recovered from COVID-19. The sequencing input was peripheral blood. This CDR3 reads CASSQGLNYGYTF. The CDR3 DNA sequence: TGCGCCAGCAGCCAAGGTCTAAACTATGGCTACACCTTC.